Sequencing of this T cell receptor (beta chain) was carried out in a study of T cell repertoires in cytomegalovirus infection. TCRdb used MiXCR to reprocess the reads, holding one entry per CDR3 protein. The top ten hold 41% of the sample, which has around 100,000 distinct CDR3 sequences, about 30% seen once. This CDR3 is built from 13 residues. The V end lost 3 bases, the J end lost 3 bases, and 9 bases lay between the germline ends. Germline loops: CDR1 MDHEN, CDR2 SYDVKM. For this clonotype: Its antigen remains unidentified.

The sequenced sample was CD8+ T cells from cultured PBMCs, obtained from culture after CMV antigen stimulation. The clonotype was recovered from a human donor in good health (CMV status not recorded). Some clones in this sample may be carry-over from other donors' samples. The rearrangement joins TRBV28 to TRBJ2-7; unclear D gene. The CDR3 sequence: CASSLRPSYEQYF. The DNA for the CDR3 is TGTGCCAGCAGTTTGAGGCCCAGCTACGAGCAGTACTTC. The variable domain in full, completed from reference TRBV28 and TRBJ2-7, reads DVKVTQSSRYLVKRTGEKVFLECVQDMDHENMFWYRQDPGLGLRLIYFSYDVKMKEKGDIPEGYSVSREKKERFSLILESASTNQTSMYLCASSLRPSYEQYFGPGTRLTVT.